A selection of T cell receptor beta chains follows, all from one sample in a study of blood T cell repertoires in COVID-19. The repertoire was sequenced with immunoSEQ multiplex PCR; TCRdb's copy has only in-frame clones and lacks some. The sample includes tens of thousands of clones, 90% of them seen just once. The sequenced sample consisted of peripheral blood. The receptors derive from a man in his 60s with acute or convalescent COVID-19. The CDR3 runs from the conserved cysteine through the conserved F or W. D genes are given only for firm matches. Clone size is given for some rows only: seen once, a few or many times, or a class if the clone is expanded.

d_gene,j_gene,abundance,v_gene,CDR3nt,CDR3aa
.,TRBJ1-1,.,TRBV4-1,TGCGCCAGCAGCCATCTACCGGAGGGGGGGATCAACACTGAAGCTTTCTTT,CASSHLPEGGINTEAFF
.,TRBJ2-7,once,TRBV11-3,TGTGCCAGCAGCTTAAGCTCCAACTCCTACGAGCAGTACTTC,CASSLSSNSYEQYF
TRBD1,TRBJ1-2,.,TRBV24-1,TGTGCCACCAGTGATGCCGGGACAGGCCACAACTATGGCTACACCTTC,CATSDAGTGHNYGYTF
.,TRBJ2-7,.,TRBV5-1,TGCGCCAGCAGCCCGGCCGGGAGCTACTACGAGCAGTACTTC,CASSPAGSYYEQYF
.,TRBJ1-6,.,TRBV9,TGTGCCAGCAGCGTAGGGGGCTTCGAAAGGAGTTCACCCCTCCACTTT,CASSVGGFERSSPLHF
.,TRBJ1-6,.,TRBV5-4,TGTGCCAGCAGCCCGGACCAGGGCTCAAATTCACCCCTCCACTTT,CASSPDQGSNSPLHF
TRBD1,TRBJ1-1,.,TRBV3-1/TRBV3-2,TGTGCCAGCAGCCATCAAGGACAGGGGGCTGGGACTGAAGCTTTCTTT,CASSHQGQGAGTEAFF
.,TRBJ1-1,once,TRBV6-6,TGTGCCAGCAGTTTGATAACTCAGAACACTGAAGCTTTCTTT,CASSLITQNTEAFF
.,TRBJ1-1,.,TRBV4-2,TGTGCCAGCAGCCCGACTGACTCTCGCACTGAAGCTTTCTTT,CASSPTDSRTEAFF
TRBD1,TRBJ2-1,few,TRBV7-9,TGTGCCAGCAGCTTAAGATCAAACAGGGGGTTATTAAGTGAGCAGTTCTTC,CASSLRSNRGLLSEQFF
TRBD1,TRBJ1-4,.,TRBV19,TGTGCCAGTAGTAATACAGGGGGCTGGAGTGAAAAACTGTTTTTT,CASSNTGGWSEKLFF
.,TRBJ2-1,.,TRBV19,TGTGCCAGTAGTATTAGGTCGGGAAGCTCCTACAATGAGCAGTTCTTC,CASSIRSGSSYNEQFF
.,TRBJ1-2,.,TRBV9,TGTGCCAGCAGCGCAACGCACTCCGGGTCCTCAAAAAACTATGGCTACACCTTC,CASSATHSGSSKNYGYTF
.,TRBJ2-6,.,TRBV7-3,TGTGCCAGCAGCTTTTCATCCGGGATCTCTGGGGCCAACGTCCTGACTTTC,CASSFSSGISGANVLTF
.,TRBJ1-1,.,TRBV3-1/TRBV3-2,TGTGCCAGCAGCCGAGACCAGGGGCCGAACACTGAAGCTTTCTTT,CASSRDQGPNTEAFF
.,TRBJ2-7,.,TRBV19,TGTGCCAGCCGTCATGGGGGCGACTTCCAGCACGAGCAGTACTTC,CASRHGGDFQHEQYF
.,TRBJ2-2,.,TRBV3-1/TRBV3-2,TGTGCCAGCAGCGTTGCTCTAGAGCTGTTTTTT,CASSVALELFF
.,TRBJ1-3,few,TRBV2,TGTGCCAGCAGTCAACGACCGGGAATTTCTGGAAACACCATATATTTT,CASSQRPGISGNTIYF
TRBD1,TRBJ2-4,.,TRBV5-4,TGTGCCAGCAGCTTTCCCGGGACAGGGGATTTAGCCAAAAACATTCAGTACTTC,CASSFPGTGDLAKNIQYF
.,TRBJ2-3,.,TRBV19,TGTGCCAGTAGCCATCCCAGGGGCACAGATACGCAGTATTTT,CASSHPRGTDTQYF
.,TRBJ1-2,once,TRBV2,TGTGCCAGCAGTGCGGGGGTGTATGGCTACACCTTC,CASSAGVYGYTF
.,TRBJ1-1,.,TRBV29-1,TGCAGCGTCGGGTCCGGTAAGATGGGCACTGAAGCTTTCTTT,CSVGSGKMGTEAFF
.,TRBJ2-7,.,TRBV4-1,TGCGCCAGCAGCCAAGTCGCCTCCTTTGAGGAGCAGTACTTC,CASSQVASFEEQYF
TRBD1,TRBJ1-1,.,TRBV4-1,TGCGCCAGCAGCCAAGACACAGGGGTGGACACTGAAGCTTTCTTT,CASSQDTGVDTEAFF
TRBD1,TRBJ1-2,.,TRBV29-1,TGCAGCGTTGAAGCCGGGACAGGTTCCTATGGCTACACCTTC,CSVEAGTGSYGYTF
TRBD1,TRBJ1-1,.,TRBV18,TGTGCCAGCTCACCTCTAGGGACAGGTAGTAACACTGAAGCTTTCTTT,CASSPLGTGSNTEAFF
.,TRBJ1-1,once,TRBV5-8,TGTGCCAGCAGCCCCCAGGGACTGGGGGTGGACACTGAAGCTTTCTTT,CASSPQGLGVDTEAFF
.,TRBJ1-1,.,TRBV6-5,TGTGCCAGCAGATCCACAGGGTCGGGCACTGAAGCTTTCTTT,CASRSTGSGTEAFF
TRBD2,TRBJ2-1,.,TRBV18,TGTGCCAGCTCACCACAGCGGGGGGGAATCGCCTACAATGAGCAGTTCTTC,CASSPQRGGIAYNEQFF
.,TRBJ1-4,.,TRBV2,TGTGCCAGCAGCCTACAAGACAGGCTCGGAGAAAAACTGTTTTTT,CASSLQDRLGEKLFF
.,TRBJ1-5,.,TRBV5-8,TGTGCCAGCAGCTTGGGCCAGGCCAATCAGCCCCAGCATTTT,CASSLGQANQPQHF
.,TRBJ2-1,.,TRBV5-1,TGCGCCAGCAGCTTGGTCCCGAACAGTGGCCATGAGCAGTTCTTC,CASSLVPNSGHEQFF
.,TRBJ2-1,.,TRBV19,TGTGCCAGTAACAGGGTAGGTGAGCAGTTCTTC,CASNRVGEQFF
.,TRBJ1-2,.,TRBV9,TGTGCCAGCAGCGAGTCTCCAGGGACAAGCTATGGCTACACCTTC,CASSESPGTSYGYTF
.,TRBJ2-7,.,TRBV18,TGTGCCAGCTCCTCTGGGGGGGCTAGGAGCTACGAGCAGTACTTC,CASSSGGARSYEQYF
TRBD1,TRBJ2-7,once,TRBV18,TGTGCCAGCTCACCGTACACAGGGGGCGACGAGCAGTACTTC,CASSPYTGGDEQYF
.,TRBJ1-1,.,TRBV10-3,TGTGCCATCAGTACTACAGGGTTTGAAGCTTTCTTT,CAISTTGFEAFF
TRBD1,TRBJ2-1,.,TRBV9,TGTGCCAGCAGCGTATCCCCAGGGGGCTTCCCCTACAATGAGCAGTTCTTC,CASSVSPGGFPYNEQFF
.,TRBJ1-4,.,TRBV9,TGTGCCAGCAGCGACCGGGCGGGGACAACTAATGAAAAACTGTTTTTT,CASSDRAGTTNEKLFF
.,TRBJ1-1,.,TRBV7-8,TGTGCCAGCAGCTACCGGGAGACGAACACTGAAGCTTTCTTT,CASSYRETNTEAFF
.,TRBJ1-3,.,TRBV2,TGTGCCAGCAGTGAGAGGGAACCTGGAAACACCATATATTTT,CASSEREPGNTIYF
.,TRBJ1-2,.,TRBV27,TGTGCCAGCAGCACGAGGTTTTTCGAAGGTTTAAATGGCTACACCTTC,CASSTRFFEGLNGYTF
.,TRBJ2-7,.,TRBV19,TGTGCCAGTAGTGAAACAGAGCCAAGAGTGTTGACCTACGAGCAGTACTTC,CASSETEPRVLTYEQYF
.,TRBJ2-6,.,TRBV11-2,TGTGCCAGCAGCTTAGAGGGCCGCTCTGGGGCCAACGTCCTGACTTTC,CASSLEGRSGANVLTF
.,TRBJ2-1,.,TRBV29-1,TGCAGCGTTAGCAGGGCGAGATACAATGAGCAGTTCTTC,CSVSRARYNEQFF
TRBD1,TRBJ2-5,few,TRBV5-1,TGCGCCAGCAGCCTCCTCACCGGGACAGGGGTCGAGACCCAGTACTTC,CASSLLTGTGVETQYF
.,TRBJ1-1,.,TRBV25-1,TGTGCCAGCAGTGAATACTCATGGTCGGTCACTGAAGCTTTCTTT,CASSEYSWSVTEAFF
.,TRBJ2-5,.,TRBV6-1,TGTGCCAGCAGTGAACGGGTCCCGGGGGCCCAGTACTTC,CASSERVPGAQYF
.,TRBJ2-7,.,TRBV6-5,TGTGCCAGCAGGCCCGGGACACGGACCCCCTACGAGCAGTACTTC,CASRPGTRTPYEQYF
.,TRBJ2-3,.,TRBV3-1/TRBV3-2,TGTGCCAGCAGCCAAGATCCCTGGCATACGCAGTATTTT,CASSQDPWHTQYF
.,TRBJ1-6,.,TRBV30,TGTGCCTGGGGCCGTGGCCCGACATCACCCCTCCACTTT,CAWGRGPTSPLHF
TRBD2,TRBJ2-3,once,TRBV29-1,TGCAGCGCGGAAGCGGGGGTGTCCCGCGGGGGGTCCGGCGCAGATACGCAGTATTTT,CSAEAGVSRGGSGADTQYF
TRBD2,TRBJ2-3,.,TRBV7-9,TGTGCCAGCAGCTTACCCGGGGACTACACAGATACGCAGTATTTT,CASSLPGDYTDTQYF
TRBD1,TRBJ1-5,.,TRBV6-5,TGTGCCAGCAGCGGGGACAGCCATCAGCCCCAGCATTTT,CASSGDSHQPQHF
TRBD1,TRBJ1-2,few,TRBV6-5,TGTGCCAGCAGTTTATCCGGGACAGACTATGGCTACACCTTC,CASSLSGTDYGYTF
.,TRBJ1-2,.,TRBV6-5,TGTGCCAGCCGAGGTGGGAACTATGGCTACACCTTC,CASRGGNYGYTF
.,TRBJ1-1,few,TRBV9,TGTGCCAGCAGCGTAGCGGGGAACACTGAAGCTTTCTTT,CASSVAGNTEAFF
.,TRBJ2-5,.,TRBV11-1,TGTGCCAGCAGCTTAGACTTCGCCCAAGAGACCCAGTACTTC,CASSLDFAQETQYF
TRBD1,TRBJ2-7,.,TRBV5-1,TGCGCCAGCAGCTTGGGTGGGACAGGGACTTACGAGCAGTACTTC,CASSLGGTGTYEQYF
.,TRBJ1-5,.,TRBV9,TGTGCCAGCAGCGTGGGAGGGGGAGCGCGCAATCAGCCCCAGCATTTT,CASSVGGGARNQPQHF